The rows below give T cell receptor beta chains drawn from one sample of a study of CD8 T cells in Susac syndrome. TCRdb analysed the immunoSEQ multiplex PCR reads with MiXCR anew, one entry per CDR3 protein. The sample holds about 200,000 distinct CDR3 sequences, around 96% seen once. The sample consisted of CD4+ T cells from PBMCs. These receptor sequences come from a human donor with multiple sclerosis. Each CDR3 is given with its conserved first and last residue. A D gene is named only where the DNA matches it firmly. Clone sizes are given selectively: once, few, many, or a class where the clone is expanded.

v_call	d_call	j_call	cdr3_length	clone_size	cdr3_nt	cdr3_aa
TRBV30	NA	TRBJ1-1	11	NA	TGTGCCTGGAGTGTACTCACGGAGGCTTTCTTT	CAWSVLTEAFF
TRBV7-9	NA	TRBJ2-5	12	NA	TGTGCCAGCAGTAAAGGAGGAGAGACCCAGTACTTC	CASSKGGETQYF
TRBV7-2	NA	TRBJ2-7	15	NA	TGTGCCAGCAGCCCGAGCGCAGGGATCGCCTACGAGCAGTACTTC	CASSPSAGIAYEQYF
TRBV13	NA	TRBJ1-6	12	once	TGTGCCAGCAGCTTACGGGAATCACCCCTCCACTTT	CASSLRESPLHF
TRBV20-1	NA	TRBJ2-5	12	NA	TGTGGGGTACGGGACGATAGGGAGACCCAGTACTTC	CGVRDDRETQYF
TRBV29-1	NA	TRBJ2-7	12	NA	TGCAGCGTTTCTGGGGTTTCCTACGAGCAGTACTTC	CSVSGVSYEQYF
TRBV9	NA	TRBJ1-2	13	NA	TGTGCCAGCAGCCGAGGGGACTTCTATGGCTACACCTTC	CASSRGDFYGYTF
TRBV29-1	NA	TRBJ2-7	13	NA	TGCAGCGTTGAAGGTCCTAGTTCCCTCGAGCAGTACTTC	CSVEGPSSLEQYF
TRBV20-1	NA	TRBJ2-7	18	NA	TGCAGTGCTAGAGGCCGGGGGAACAGGGGTCACCCAACCTACGAGCAGTACTTC	CSARGRGNRGHPTYEQYF
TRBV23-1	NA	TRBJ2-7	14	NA	TGCGCCAGCAGTCAACCAGAGGAGGCCTACGAGCAGTACTTC	CASSQPEEAYEQYF
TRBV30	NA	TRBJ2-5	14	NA	TGTGCCTGGAGTCAGACAGTGCCCCAAGAGACCCAGTACTTC	CAWSQTVPQETQYF
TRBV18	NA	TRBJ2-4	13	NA	TGTGCCAGCTCACCAGCCGGGCTATCCATTCAGTACTTC	CASSPAGLSIQYF
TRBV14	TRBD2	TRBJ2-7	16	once	TGTGCCAGCAGCCAGGGACTAACCTTCCAAGTCCACGAGCAGTACTTC	CASSQGLTFQVHEQYF
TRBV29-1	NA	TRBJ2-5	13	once	TGCAGCGTTGAACGGACGGTGAAAGAGACCCAGTACTTC	CSVERTVKETQYF
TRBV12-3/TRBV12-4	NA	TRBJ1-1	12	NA	TGTGCCAGTAACAACGTGAGATCTGGGGCTTTCTTT	CASNNVRSGAFF
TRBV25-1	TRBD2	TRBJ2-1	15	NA	TGTGCCAGCAGTGACGGACTAGTCTTATACAATGAGCAGTTCTTC	CASSDGLVLYNEQFF
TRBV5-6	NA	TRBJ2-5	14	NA	TGTGCCAGCAGCTTGGTGGGGTCAACTGAGACCCAGTACTTC	CASSLVGSTETQYF
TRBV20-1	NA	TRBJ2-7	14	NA	TGCAGTGCGACTCGACAGCCTTCTACCTACGAGCAGTACTTC	CSATRQPSTYEQYF
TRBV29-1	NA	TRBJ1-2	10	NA	TGCAGCGTTGAATATCGTGGCTACACCTTC	CSVEYRGYTF
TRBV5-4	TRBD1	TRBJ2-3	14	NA	TGTGCCAGCAGCACTGACAGGGGAAGAGATACGCAGTATTTT	CASSTDRGRDTQYF
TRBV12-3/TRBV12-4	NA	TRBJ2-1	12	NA	TGTGCCAGCAGTTCTAACAGCGATGAGCAGTTCTTC	CASSSNSDEQFF
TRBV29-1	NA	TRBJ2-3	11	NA	TGCAGCGTTGGACCGTCAGATACGCAGTATTTT	CSVGPSDTQYF
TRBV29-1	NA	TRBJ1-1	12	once	TGCAGCGTTGAAGGTCTGAACACTGAAGCTTTCTTT	CSVEGLNTEAFF
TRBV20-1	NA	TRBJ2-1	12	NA	TGCAGTGCTAGAAATTCAGGGAATGAGCAGTTCTTC	CSARNSGNEQFF
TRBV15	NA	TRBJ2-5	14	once	TGTGCCACCAGCAGAGACCCAGACCAAGAGACCCAGTACTTC	CATSRDPDQETQYF
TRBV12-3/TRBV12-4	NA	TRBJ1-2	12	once	TGTGCCAGCAGTTTTGACTACTATGGCTACACCTTC	CASSFDYYGYTF
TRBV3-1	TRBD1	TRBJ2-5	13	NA	TGTGCCAGCAGCCAATCAGGGGGAGAGACCCAGTACTTC	CASSQSGGETQYF
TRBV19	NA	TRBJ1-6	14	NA	TGTGCCAGCAACCCGCCTCGGAGGAATTCACCCCTCCACTTT	CASNPPRRNSPLHF
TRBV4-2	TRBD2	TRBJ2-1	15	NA	TGTGCCAGCAGCCAAGATAGCGGGGGGGGCAATGAGCAGTTCTTC	CASSQDSGGGNEQFF
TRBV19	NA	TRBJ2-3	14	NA	TGTGCCAGTAGTCTCGGGGTGACTCCAGATACGCAGTATTTT	CASSLGVTPDTQYF
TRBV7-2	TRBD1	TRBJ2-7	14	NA	TGTGCCAGCAGCCCCGGACAGGGGACGGACGAGCAGTACTTC	CASSPGQGTDEQYF
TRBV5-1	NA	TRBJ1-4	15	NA	TGCGCCAGCAACGTCCTAGGTGCAACTAATGAAAAACTGTTTTTT	CASNVLGATNEKLFF
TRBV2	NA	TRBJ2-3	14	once	TGTGCCAGCAGTGCTAGGGACTCCACAGATACGCAGTATTTT	CASSARDSTDTQYF
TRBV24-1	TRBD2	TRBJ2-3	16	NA	TGTGCCACCAGTGGGGGACTAGCGGATTCCACAGATACGCAGTATTTT	CATSGGLADSTDTQYF
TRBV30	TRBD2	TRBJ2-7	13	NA	TGTGCCTGGAGTGTTGCGGGAGCCTACGAGCAGTACTTC	CAWSVAGAYEQYF
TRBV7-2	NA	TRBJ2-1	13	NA	TGTGCCAGCAGCCCCGGGACGTTGGGGGAGCAGTTCTTC	CASSPGTLGEQFF
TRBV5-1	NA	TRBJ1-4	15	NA	TGCGCCAGCGGTGACGGAATTGCAACTAATGAAAAACTGTTTTTT	CASGDGIATNEKLFF
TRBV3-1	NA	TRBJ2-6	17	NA	TGTGCCAGCAGCCAAGATAGGGGTGTTTTAGGGGCCAACGTCCTGACTTTC	CASSQDRGVLGANVLTF
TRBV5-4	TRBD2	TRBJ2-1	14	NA	TGTGCCAGCAGCTTGACAGCGGGAGGCCGGGAGCAGTTCTTC	CASSLTAGGREQFF
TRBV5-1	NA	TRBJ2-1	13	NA	TGCGCCAGCAGCTTGAAATTTGGAGATGAGCAGTTCTTC	CASSLKFGDEQFF
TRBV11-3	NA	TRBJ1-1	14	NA	TGTGCCAGCAGCTACGATGGCTTGAACACTGAAGCTTTCTTT	CASSYDGLNTEAFF
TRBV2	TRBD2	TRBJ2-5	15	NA	TGTGCCAGCGGGGGACTAGCGGGGAGACAAGAGACCCAGTACTTC	CASGGLAGRQETQYF
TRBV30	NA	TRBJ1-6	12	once	TGTGCCTGGAGGGGGGGTAATTCACCCCTCCACTTT	CAWRGGNSPLHF
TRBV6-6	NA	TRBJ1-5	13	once	TGTGCCAGCAAGACAGCCTTCAATCAGCCCCAGCATTTT	CASKTAFNQPQHF
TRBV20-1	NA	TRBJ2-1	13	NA	TGCAGTGCTAGTAAGGAGGCCTACAATGAGCAGTTCTTC	CSASKEAYNEQFF
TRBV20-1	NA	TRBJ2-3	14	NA	TGCAGTGCTAGAGTTCGGGGGCCCCCAGATACGCAGTATTTT	CSARVRGPPDTQYF
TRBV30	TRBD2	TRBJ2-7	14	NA	TGTGCCTGGAGTGTATGGGACTACCCTTACGAGCAGTACTTC	CAWSVWDYPYEQYF
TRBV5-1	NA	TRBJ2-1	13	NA	TGCGCCAGCAGCTTGGCTAGGAACGATGAGCAGTTCTTC	CASSLARNDEQFF
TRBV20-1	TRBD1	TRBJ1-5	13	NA	TGCAGCTCTGGGCAGGGGGTTAATCAGCCCCAGCATTTT	CSSGQGVNQPQHF
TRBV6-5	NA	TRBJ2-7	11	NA	TGTGCCAGCAGTTACTCGTCCGAGCAGTACTTC	CASSYSSEQYF
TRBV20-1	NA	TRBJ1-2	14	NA	TGCAGTGCTTCAAGGCCGAGGGGTGAAGATGGCTACACCTTC	CSASRPRGEDGYTF
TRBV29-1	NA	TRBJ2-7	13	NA	TGCAGCGTTGTCGGGGCCCCCTCCTACGAGCAGTACTTC	CSVVGAPSYEQYF
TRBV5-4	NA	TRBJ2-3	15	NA	TGTGCCAGCAGCTTGAGTTTCGTCGGCACAAATACGCAGTATTTT	CASSLSFVGTNTQYF
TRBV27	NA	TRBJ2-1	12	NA	TGTGCCAGCTTGGAGGGGAAGGGTGAGCAGTTCTTC	CASLEGKGEQFF
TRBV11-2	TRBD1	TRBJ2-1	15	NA	TGTGCCAGCAGCTCCGGGACAGGGACCCACAATGAGCAGTTCTTC	CASSSGTGTHNEQFF
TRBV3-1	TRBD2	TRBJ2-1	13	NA	TGTGCCAGCAGCCTAGCGGGGACCAATGAGCAGTTCTTC	CASSLAGTNEQFF